This T cell receptor beta chain originates from a study of cytomegalovirus exposure and HLA in healthy donors (dated by TCRdb to the late 2010s). Broadly, across the study: In an earlier analysis of several hundred of the donors, 276 Gb of sequence data and approximately 120 million unique TCR beta sequences from about 180 million T cells were reported. The aim of the study was to test whether cataloging public T cell receptors could identify signatures of past pathogen exposure. The T cell repertoires of under 750 subjects were profiled by immunosequencing and related to cytomegalovirus serostatus. Among about 400 genotyped donors of the cohort, an average of about 240,000 unique TCR beta nucleotide sequences was sequenced per donor, of which 15% to 20% were non-productive. Of the roughly 420 genotyped donors, less than 85% were placed in the genetic ancestry cluster associated with self-reported Caucasian donors. Rather than using new phenotypic data, the later analysis identified candidate immune exposures from TCR beta sequences and from how often those sequences occurred across donors. A later analysis re-examined previously published TCR beta repertoires from about 700 donors and added high-resolution HLA genotyping to investigate patterns of TCR occurrence. Besides the first cohort of 500 to 700 subjects, a separate validation cohort made up of about 120 different subjects was used. To decide whether each TCR beta V gene segment behaved as functional or pseudogenic, an earlier analysis of several hundred of the donors relied on high-throughput TCR beta sequencing. Every repertoire in the discovery cohort had been generated on one and the same sequencing platform. The number of donors typed differed by locus, with 629-630 for A, B, C, DRB1 and DQB1, roughly 520 for DQA1, 600 to 610 for DPA1, and some 470 for DPB1. An early release that covered around 590 HLA-typed donors contained 300 to 350 gigabases of sequencing data and 70 million to 100 million unique TCR sequences. To predict cytomegalovirus infection status, the study brought together high-throughput TCR immunosequencing, statistical association of individual TCRs with disease status, and machine learning. Both class I and class II loci were covered by HLA typing, at four-digit resolution. In a later genetic analysis, genome-wide SNP genotypes for about three fifths of the roughly 670 donors were used, and that subset was treated as a discovery cohort. Roughly five DR-DQ haplotypes were handled as single units for association and clustering, since linkage in the cohort was strong. Donor age, sex, ethnicity and CMV serostatus were compiled together with the repertoire data.

General conclusions and limits of the study: In a later genetic analysis, fewer N-insertions in productive TCRs were reported among donors in an Asian-associated ancestry cluster than the approximately 710-donor mean. Across donors, most TCR sequences were observed very rarely, whereas some public TCRs were present in many individuals. Some IMGT-functional V segments, including TRBV6-2 and TRBV6-3, could not be distinguished by the 87-base-pair reads and were therefore excluded. In the study, approximately 160 TCR beta chains were listed as associated with cytomegalovirus. Sequencing depth was assumed to be roughly uniform across donors in the presence/absence analyses, though that assumption may not hold. HLA typing was unavailable for some donors at each locus, so association tests used only the typed subset. Linkage disequilibrium might explain the correlated functional status among segregating V segments, but an unknown experimental factor could not be ruled out. Several of the top co-occurrence clusters appeared to be linked to parvovirus B19, influenza, CMV and Epstein-Barr virus, according to a later analysis. The authors suggested that the approach could potentially be extended to other disease states and immunological phenotypes. CMV serostatus was the only immune exposure information available for the cohort. When HLA alleles, especially DR and DQ, strongly co-occurred, attributing TCR associations to individual alleles was difficult. The cohort was sequenced for TCR beta chains only, and without alpha or paired-chain data the features that could be detected were limited. An association between a missense DCLRE1C variant and V-gene and J-gene trimming of TCR beta chains was found in a later genetic analysis and replicated in an independent cohort. A further reported finding was that TCR beta sequences accurately predicted the HLA-A and HLA-B alleles for most subjects in the first cohort. In a later analysis, the rate of TCR association differed among HLA loci, with DRB1 alleles having the most associated TCRs and HLA-C alleles having the fewest. A few of the identified cytomegalovirus-associated TCR beta chains were confirmed in vitro to be specific for cytomegalovirus antigens. Most CMV-associated TCR beta chains appeared to be HLA-restricted in a later analysis, and the HLA associations seemed to be driven largely by CMV exposure. In a later analysis, HLA-associated TCR beta chains were found to be more clonally expanded and to have lower generation probabilities than equally common non-associated chains. A cluster of highly shared sequence variants was judged likely to represent a technical artifact of the sequencing pipeline. The classifier was reported to diagnose cytomegalovirus status with high specificity and sensitivity in both the original cohort and the validation cohort. An earlier analysis of 587 of the donors showed that most TCR beta V segments appeared in productive rearrangements either about 90% or about 30% of the time, which broadly matched IMGT annotations. The earlier analysis of almost 600 of the donors excluded seventeen rarely observed V segments, including chromosome 9 orphons, because counts were too low. In a later analysis, some 18,000 TCR beta sequences were associated with specific HLA alleles at a false discovery rate of 0.05.

This clone was seen only a few times. It has no known antigen specificity. Base qualities were left out, and no much larger clone turns up one base away. The cohort consisted of 650 to 700 healthy bone marrow donors. At the time of sampling, every cohort member was nominally healthy, though immune exposures that went unrecorded were likely present. The donor was CMV seronegative and belonged to the group of 352 seronegative cohort members. Every donor gave a peripheral blood sample, and the peripheral blood mononuclear cells from that sample were used for TCR beta sequencing. The Qiagen DNeasy Blood Extraction Kit was used to extract genomic DNA from the blood cell samples. The library was generated by the immunoSEQ multiplex PCR assay. For the multiplex PCR, a mixture combining 60 forward primers for TCR Vbeta segments and 13 reverse primers for TCR Jbeta segments was used. The CDR3 region of rearranged TCR beta genes was amplified from genomic DNA with a multiplex PCR assay. Amplified TCR beta libraries were sequenced as 87-base-pair reads on the Illumina HiSeq System. The published analysis was carried out like this. Across the 600 to 700 repertoires, a later analysis counted roughly 84 million unique TCR beta chains, 9.5 million to 12 million of which were shared by at least two donors. Raw reads were error-corrected and collapsed into unique sequences with a nearest-neighbor algorithm that merged closely related sequences to remove PCR and sequencing errors. Alignment of CDR3 sequences to IMGT reference sequences was used to assign V, D and J gene segments. Each retained sequence needed at least a six-nucleotide match to both a V gene segment and a J gene segment. Rearrangements were classified as productive when the CDR3 lacked stop codons and remained in frame with V and J, and all other rearrangements were classified as non-productive. CDR3 was defined by IMGT convention, running from the second conserved V-encoded cysteine to the conserved J-encoded phenylalanine. In an earlier analysis of just under 600 of the donors, sequences lacking an unambiguous match to a single V gene segment were excluded. In an earlier analysis of 587 of the donors, V segments were called functional above 56.7% productive rearrangements and were called segregating when the between-donor standard deviation exceeded 5%. To diagnose cytomegalovirus status from the catalog of TCR beta chain sequences, a statistical classification framework was built. In a later analysis, V and J genes were assigned by comparing TCR nucleotide sequences against IMGT/GENE-DB human TR gene sequences. The TCRdist pipeline was used in a later analysis to assign CDR3 sequences and most-parsimonious VDJ recombination scenarios. A later analysis defined each TCR beta chain by its CDR3 amino acid sequence plus V-gene family, and excluded reads lacking a unique V-gene family. A later analysis removed 592 highly shared, low-generation-probability nucleotide sequences to deal with suspected cross-contamination and a sequencing artifact. In a later analysis, a clonal expansion index was calculated for each public chain from normalized within-repertoire ranks of inferred template counts. Generation probabilities in a later analysis came from a VDJ recombination model fitted to out-of-frame rearrangements, and those results were checked against IGoR. In a later analysis, TCR-TCR, TCR-HLA and TCR-CMV co-occurrence was scored with hypergeometric tests, and a repertoire-size bias correction was applied to TCR pairs. In a later analysis, false discovery rates were estimated by permuting HLA or CMV assignments 20 times. In a later analysis, co-occurring TCRs were grouped using DBSCAN, with TCRdist sequence similarity added in when clustering inside HLA-allele-positive subsets. For co-occurrence clustering, repertoires with fewer than 30,000 or more than 120,000 public chains were excluded, along with five repertoires with anomalous nucleotide sharing. Drawn from immuneACCESS, this table holds only the in-frame rearrangements with V and J called that TCRdb kept. Clones are partly lost; checked studies trace under half to an unresolved V gene and leave the rest unexplained. For V, J and clone size, that table is used; D and trimming come from the DNA. This sample is represented by some 180,000 clones; 70% to 80% of them were singletons. The ten biggest clones cover roughly 1.4% of the sample.

Germline trimming amounts to 4 bases on V and 3 bases on J, with 5 as the count of junction bases outside the gene matches. From the cysteine through the phenylalanine, the CDR3 covers 16 amino acids. Of all the DNA, just the CDR3 is kept, 48 bases in frame from base 1. Taken from the germline V gene, the CDR1 and CDR2 loops are SGHDT and YYEEEE. Recombination connected TRBV5-6 to TRBJ1-5; 12 junctional bases match TRBD1. The specimen was PBMCs. The receptor comes from a man in his late teens or twenties in good health and CMV-seronegative. For the CDR3, the sequence is CASSEGTGGVNQPQHF. The DNA sequence is TGTGCCAGCAGCGAAGGGACAGGGGGCGTCAATCAGCCCCAGCATTTT.